A selection of T cell receptor beta chains follows, all from one sample in a study of blood T cell repertoires in COVID-19. Only in-frame clones appear in the TCRdb table, and some are missing; sequencing was by immunoSEQ multiplex PCR. The table records approximately 260,000 clones, roughly 87% of them present only once. The sequenced sample was PBMCs or T cells enriched from blood (not recorded which). All receptors come from a woman in her thirties with acute COVID-19. The CDR3 runs from the conserved cysteine through the conserved F or W. D genes are given only for firm matches. Where a row states a size, it is once, few, many or the class of an expanded clone; other rows omit it.

CDR3nt	CDR3aa	v_gene	abundance	j_gene	d_gene
TGTGCCAGCACCGGACAGGGGAGCAATCAGCCCCAGCATTTT	CASTGQGSNQPQHF	TRBV19	NA	TRBJ1-5	TRBD1
TGCGCCAGCAGCCAAGATTTAGCGAACCACGAGCAGTACTTC	CASSQDLANHEQYF	TRBV4-3	NA	TRBJ2-7	NA
TGTGCCAGCAGCTTTTCTTTGGGGGACAAACACTCTGGGGCCAACGTCCTGACTTTC	CASSFSLGDKHSGANVLTF	TRBV5-6	NA	TRBJ2-6	NA
TGTGCCACCAGCAGTAAATTAACGACAGGGGAAGAGACCCAGTACTTC	CATSSKLTTGEETQYF	TRBV15	NA	TRBJ2-5	TRBD1
TGTGCCACCAGTCTAACAGGGAGGAACACCGGGGAGCTGTTTTTT	CATSLTGRNTGELFF	TRBV24-1	once	TRBJ2-2	NA
TGTGCCAGCAGCGTAGCTCCGGACAGCTATGGCTACACCTTC	CASSVAPDSYGYTF	TRBV9	NA	TRBJ1-2	NA
TGTGCCAGCAGCGGCCCGGGACAGGGGGTCGCTGAAGCTTTCTTT	CASSGPGQGVAEAFF	TRBV5-4	NA	TRBJ1-1	TRBD1
TGTGCCAGCAGCTTGTTAATTAGCGGGGGGGCCTACAATGAGCAGTTCTTC	CASSLLISGGAYNEQFF	TRBV7-6	NA	TRBJ2-1	TRBD2
TGTGCCAGTAGTATAGATAGCATACCGGGAACTGAAGCTTTCTTT	CASSIDSIPGTEAFF	TRBV19	NA	TRBJ1-1	NA
TGTGCCTGGGGAACCGGGACAGTCGGAAACACCATATATTTT	CAWGTGTVGNTIYF	TRBV30	NA	TRBJ1-3	TRBD1
TGTGCCACCAGGGTGTGGGGCAGGGGCAATCAGCCCCAGCATTTT	CATRVWGRGNQPQHF	TRBV27	NA	TRBJ1-5	NA
TGTGCCAGTAGGAAATACGGGACAAGCAATCAGCCCCAGCATTTT	CASRKYGTSNQPQHF	TRBV19	NA	TRBJ1-5	NA
TGTGCCAGCAGTTACGGAGGGGGCGGGGTAGATACGCAGTATTTT	CASSYGGGGVDTQYF	TRBV6-6	NA	TRBJ2-3	NA
TGTGCCAGCAGTGTGGGACAGGGGGCCGGCTATGGCTACACCTTC	CASSVGQGAGYGYTF	TRBV28	NA	TRBJ1-2	TRBD1
TGTGCCAGCAGTCTAACAGGGACAGGGGGACTGAACACTGAAGCTTTCTTT	CASSLTGTGGLNTEAFF	TRBV27	NA	TRBJ1-1	TRBD1
TGTGCCAGCAGTTTATTGGGGGAGGGTACGGGGCAGTACTTC	CASSLLGEGTGQYF	TRBV28	NA	TRBJ2-7	TRBD2
TGTGCCAGCAGTTTAACAAGTCCCGGGACATACGAGCAGTACTTC	CASSLTSPGTYEQYF	TRBV28	once	TRBJ2-7	NA
TGTGCAAGTCGCTTAGCGCAGGGGACCACTAATGAAAAACTGTTTTTT	CASRLAQGTTNEKLFF	TRBV12-2	NA	TRBJ1-4	NA
TGTGCCAGCACCCCAGACAGGGGACTAATCCGGGCTTTCTTT	CASTPDRGLIRAFF	TRBV6-5	NA	TRBJ1-1	TRBD1
TGTGCCAGCAAGGGACAGGAGAACACTGAAGCTTTCTTT	CASKGQENTEAFF	TRBV28	NA	TRBJ1-1	TRBD1
TGCGCCAGCAGCTTGGGCGGACAGAGTAATGAAAAACTGTTTTTT	CASSLGGQSNEKLFF	TRBV5-1	once	TRBJ1-4	NA
TGTGCCAGCAGCGGTTCCACAGGGGTCGGCTACACCTTC	CASSGSTGVGYTF	TRBV6-5	NA	TRBJ1-2	TRBD1
TGCGCCAGCAGCTTGGGGGACAGGGAGAGCCAAGAGACCCAGTACTTC	CASSLGDRESQETQYF	TRBV5-1	NA	TRBJ2-5	TRBD1
TGTGCCAGCAGGGTTGGAGAAACAGGGGCGCGCTATGGCTACACCTTC	CASRVGETGARYGYTF	TRBV5-5	NA	TRBJ1-2	TRBD1
TGCGCCAGCAGCTTGGTACAGGGAAATGAGCAGTTCTTC	CASSLVQGNEQFF	TRBV5-1	NA	TRBJ2-1	NA
TGTGCCAGTAGAACGACTAGCGGGGGAGCCACAGATACGCAGTATTTT	CASRTTSGGATDTQYF	TRBV19	NA	TRBJ2-3	TRBD2
TGTGCCAGCAGCCCATCGGGGTGGGTCGGCTACACCTTC	CASSPSGWVGYTF	TRBV5-4	once	TRBJ1-2	NA
TGTGCCAGCAGCCAATTCCTTGCGGGGGCGGGTGAGCAGTTCTTC	CASSQFLAGAGEQFF	TRBV3-1/TRBV3-2	NA	TRBJ2-1	NA
TGTGCCAGTAGTATAGAACAGGTCTCCTACAATGAGCAGTTCTTC	CASSIEQVSYNEQFF	TRBV19	NA	TRBJ2-1	NA
TGTGCCAGCAGTGAAGCGCCGGCAGGGGGCCGACTTAGTCGTGGCTACACCTTC	CASSEAPAGGRLSRGYTF	TRBV6-1	NA	TRBJ1-2	TRBD1
TGTGCCAGCAGCTTGACGGGGGGCCACACCGGGGAGCTGTTTTTT	CASSLTGGHTGELFF	TRBV7-2	NA	TRBJ2-2	NA
TGTGCCTGGACAGATACCTATGGCTACACCTTC	CAWTDTYGYTF	TRBV30	few	TRBJ1-2	NA
TGTGCCATCAGTCCGGGACAGGGCGCCTATGGCTACACCTTC	CAISPGQGAYGYTF	TRBV10-3	NA	TRBJ1-2	TRBD1
TGTGCCAGCAGCCAAACGCGGGGGGGAGGAGAGACCCAGTACTTC	CASSQTRGGGETQYF	TRBV3-1/TRBV3-2	NA	TRBJ2-5	TRBD2
TGCACCATTTTGGACAGGGGAAGGGAGACCCAGTACTTC	CTILDRGRETQYF	TRBV29-1	NA	TRBJ2-5	TRBD1
TGTGCCAGCAGCCGAGGGGGGGTCACAGATACGCAGTATTTT	CASSRGGVTDTQYF	TRBV2	NA	TRBJ2-3	NA
TGTGCCAGCAGCTTGGGACAGTTCTATAATTCACCCCTCCACTTT	CASSLGQFYNSPLHF	TRBV5-6	NA	TRBJ1-6	NA
TGCGCCAGCAGCACGGCGGGACGGCTGAACACTGAAGCTTTCTTT	CASSTAGRLNTEAFF	TRBV5-1	NA	TRBJ1-1	NA
TGTGCCAGCAGCTTAGAGACAGGGGTTAACACTGAAGCTTTCTTT	CASSLETGVNTEAFF	TRBV7-9	NA	TRBJ1-1	TRBD1
TGTGCCAGCAGCTTATGGCCGCGGGGGGGCTTATTCGCAGATACGCAGTATTTT	CASSLWPRGGLFADTQYF	TRBV7-2	few	TRBJ2-3	TRBD2
TGTGCCAGCTCACCGGGACAGGGGGCTTACGAGCAGTACTTC	CASSPGQGAYEQYF	TRBV18	once	TRBJ2-7	TRBD1
TGTGCCAGCAGTTTAACCCAGGGACAGGCACAAACCTACGAGCAGTACTTC	CASSLTQGQAQTYEQYF	TRBV27	NA	TRBJ2-7	TRBD1
TGTGCCTGGAGCGCCCCACCGGGGGTAGCTTTCTTT	CAWSAPPGVAFF	TRBV30	NA	TRBJ1-1	NA